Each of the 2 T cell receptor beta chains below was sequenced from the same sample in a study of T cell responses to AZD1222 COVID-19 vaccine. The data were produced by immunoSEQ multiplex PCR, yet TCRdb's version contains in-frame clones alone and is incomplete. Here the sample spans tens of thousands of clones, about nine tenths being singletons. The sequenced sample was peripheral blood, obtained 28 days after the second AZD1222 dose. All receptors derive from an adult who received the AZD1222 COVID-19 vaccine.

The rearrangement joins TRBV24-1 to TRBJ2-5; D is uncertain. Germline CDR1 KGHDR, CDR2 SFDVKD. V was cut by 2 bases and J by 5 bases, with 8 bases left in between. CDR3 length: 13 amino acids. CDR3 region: CATSDSGIETQYF. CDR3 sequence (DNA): TGTGCCACCAGTGATTCGGGCATCGAGACCCAGTACTTC.

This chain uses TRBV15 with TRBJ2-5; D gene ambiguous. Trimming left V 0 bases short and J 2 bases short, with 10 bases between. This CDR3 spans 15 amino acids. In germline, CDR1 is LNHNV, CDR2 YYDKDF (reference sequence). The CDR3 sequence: CATSRDIGRQETQYF. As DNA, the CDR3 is TGTGCCACCAGCAGAGATATCGGCAGGCAAGAGACCCAGTACTTC.